These T cell receptor beta chains were read from a single sample in a study of shared clonotypes between healthy human individuals. Some clones are missing from TCRdb's copy, which holds only in-frame ones; the method was immunoSEQ multiplex PCR. Of approximately 510,000 clones in the sample, approximately 79% are singletons; the top ten hold 10% to 15%. The source material was PBMCs. The receptors originated from a woman aged 35 to 49 in good health. Some clones in this sample may be carry-over from other donors' samples. CDR3s include the opening cysteine and the closing phenylalanine or tryptophan. Each record gives: V gene, clone size, D gene, J gene, CDR3 DNA, CDR3 protein. The D gene is left open where the match is weak. Rows give clone size only sometimes, using once, few, many, or a class for an expanded clone.

TRBV28	.	TRBD1	TRBJ2-7	TGTGCCACAACTTTATGGGACAGGGGGGCCGAGCAGTACTTC	CATTLWDRGAEQYF
TRBV27	.	TRBD2	TRBJ2-3	TGTGCCAGCAGTCACTTGGGACTAGCGGGAGCGGCAGATACGCAGTATTTT	CASSHLGLAGAADTQYF
TRBV2	.	TRBD2	TRBJ2-1	TGTGCCAGCAGTAGGAACCCCGGGACTAGCCCCAACAATGAGCAGTTCTTC	CASSRNPGTSPNNEQFF
TRBV25-1	.	.	TRBJ1-1	TGTGCCAGCCACGGGGGGGCCGTGGGCACTGAAGCTTTCTTT	CASHGGAVGTEAFF
TRBV27	.	TRBD2	TRBJ2-7	TGTGCCAGCAGTATTACTAGCGGGAGCTCCTACGAGCAGTACTTC	CASSITSGSSYEQYF
TRBV7-2	.	.	TRBJ1-5	TGTGCCAGCAGCTTAGTGGGGGGCAATCAGCCCCAGCATTTT	CASSLVGGNQPQHF
TRBV11-3	.	.	TRBJ1-5	TGTGCCAGCAGGCCTACAGGGTATAGCAATCAGCCCCAGCATTTT	CASRPTGYSNQPQHF
TRBV5-4	few	.	TRBJ1-1	TGTGCCAGCAGCTTGGAGGGTGGAGGGCTGAACACTGAAGCTTTCTTT	CASSLEGGGLNTEAFF
TRBV7-2	.	.	TRBJ2-7	TGTGCCAGCAGCATAAGTAGCTCCTACGAGCAGTACTTC	CASSISSSYEQYF
TRBV19	.	.	TRBJ2-1	TGTGCCAGTAGTATAAATCTCAACAATGAGCAGTTCTTC	CASSINLNNEQFF
TRBV6-1	.	.	TRBJ2-4	TGTGCCAGCAGCCCGGGACATTTAGCCAAAAACATTCAGTACTTC	CASSPGHLAKNIQYF
TRBV10-1	.	.	TRBJ2-4	TGCGCCAGCAGTGAGAACAGTCTAGCCAAAAACATTCAGTACTTC	CASSENSLAKNIQYF
TRBV7-3	.	.	TRBJ2-3	TGTGCCAGCAGCTTCATGGGGCACCCCACAGATACGCAGTATTTT	CASSFMGHPTDTQYF
TRBV5-4	.	.	TRBJ1-2	TGTGCCAGCAGCCGGGACGGAGCTAACTATGGCTACACCTTC	CASSRDGANYGYTF
TRBV4-2	.	.	TRBJ2-1	TGTGCCAGCAGCCAAGATTTCCCTGGGGGAAGCTCCTACAATGAGCAGTTCTTC	CASSQDFPGGSSYNEQFF
TRBV27	few	TRBD1	TRBJ2-4	TGTGCCAGCAGTTTACGGGCAGGGGGCAAAACCAAAAACATTCAGTACTTC	CASSLRAGGKTKNIQYF
TRBV7-6	.	TRBD1	TRBJ2-5	TGTGCCAGCAGCTCCGACAGGGGCCAAGAGACCCAGTACTTC	CASSSDRGQETQYF
TRBV10-1	few	.	TRBJ1-4	TGCGCCCCCAGGGAGGTAGTTCGGTCGGATGAAAAACTGTTTTTT	CAPREVVRSDEKLFF
TRBV27	.	.	TRBJ2-7	TGTGCCAGCAGTTTAGCGGGGATCTCCTACGAGCAGTACTTC	CASSLAGISYEQYF
TRBV7-6	.	TRBD2	TRBJ2-2	TGTGCCAGCAGCTCGACCGGGGGGGCCGGGGAGCTGTTTTTT	CASSSTGGAGELFF
TRBV30	once	.	TRBJ2-5	TGTGCCTGGAGTCAAAGGTGGGGAGAGACCCAGTACTTC	CAWSQRWGETQYF
TRBV27	.	TRBD2	TRBJ2-3	TGTGCCAGCAGTCGACGACTAGCGGGAGGGGGTTGGGCTAGCACAGATACGCAGTATTTT	CASSRRLAGGGWASTDTQYF
TRBV9	once	TRBD1	TRBJ2-2	TGTGCCAGCAGCGGACAGGGGGCGAACACCGGGGAGCTGTTTTTT	CASSGQGANTGELFF
TRBV4-1	.	.	TRBJ2-1	TGCGCCAGCAGCCAAGATGAAAACCCCCGGACTATCAGCTACAATGAGCAGTTCTTC	CASSQDENPRTISYNEQFF
TRBV18	.	TRBD2	TRBJ2-3	TGTGCCAGCTCGCCCGGACTAGCGGCTAGCACAGATACGCAGTATTTT	CASSPGLAASTDTQYF
TRBV30	few	TRBD1	TRBJ1-2	TGTGCCTCCGGACAGGGAGAAAGCTACACCTTC	CASGQGESYTF
TRBV7-9	.	.	TRBJ1-2	TGTGCCAGCGGGGACACCCCCCTGGGAGGCTACACCTTC	CASGDTPLGGYTF
TRBV6-5	.	.	TRBJ1-3	TGTGCCAGCAGTTCTTACAGTAGCTCTGGAAACACCATATATTTT	CASSSYSSSGNTIYF
TRBV7-9	.	.	TRBJ2-7	TGTGCCAGCAGCTTACACTACGAGCAGTACTTC	CASSLHYEQYF
TRBV4-1	.	.	TRBJ1-3	TGCGCCAGCAGCCAAGTAAACGGTTGGAGGGCCGGAAACACCATATATTTT	CASSQVNGWRAGNTIYF
TRBV4-2	.	TRBD2	TRBJ2-2	TGTGCCAGCAGCAGCGGGAGTATAGGTGGGGAGCTGTTTTTT	CASSSGSIGGELFF
TRBV9	few	.	TRBJ1-4	TGTGCCAGCAGTGCAGGGAGGGGGACAACTAATGAAAAACTGTTTTTT	CASSAGRGTTNEKLFF
TRBV7-2	.	.	TRBJ1-2	TGTGCCAGCAGCTTACAGGGAAACTATGGCTACACCTTC	CASSLQGNYGYTF
TRBV18	.	.	TRBJ1-1	TGTGCCAGCTCAACCCTATCGATCGAAGCTTTCTTT	CASSTLSIEAFF
TRBV6-4	.	.	TRBJ1-5	TGTGCCAGCAGCCACCCCCGAGGGGGCAATCAGCCCCAGCATTTT	CASSHPRGGNQPQHF
TRBV7-2	.	.	TRBJ1-1	TGTGCCAGCAGCTTAGGGTATAGGGCCCGAGAAGCTTTCTTT	CASSLGYRAREAFF
TRBV5-1	.	.	TRBJ2-5	TGCGCCAGCAGCAGCCTGTCGGGGGTCGAGACCCAGTACTTC	CASSSLSGVETQYF
TRBV27	once	.	TRBJ2-7	TGTGCCAGCAGTCCCCAGGGACGTGAGCAGTACTTC	CASSPQGREQYF
TRBV4-3	.	.	TRBJ2-1	TGCGCCAGCAGCCAAGATACCCCCCCAGGTCCCGGATCAGCCCCATCCTACAATGAGCAGTTCTTC	CASSQDTPPGPGSAPSYNEQFF
TRBV19	.	.	TRBJ2-2	TGTGCCAGTAGTATAGACAGACTTCTCAAGGAGCTGTTTTTT	CASSIDRLLKELFF
TRBV9	.	.	TRBJ1-3	TGTGCCAGCAGCGCGCCCCACACAGGGTTGGGAAACACCATATATTTT	CASSAPHTGLGNTIYF
TRBV2	.	.	TRBJ1-1	TGTGCCAGCAGTCCAAACGGTCGGGGGCTTGAAGCTTTCTTT	CASSPNGRGLEAFF